This TCR beta chain was recovered during a study of shared clonotypes between healthy human individuals (dated by TCRdb to the early 2020s). Background on the whole study: The cohort included a few men and a couple of women between 18 and 49 years of age. Per donor, three plates each were used for CD4 naive and CD4 memory, two for CD8 naive, and one for CD8 memory. Blood TCR repertoires of a handful of healthy adults were deeply sequenced to estimate repertoire size and the extent of clonotype sharing between individuals. Different laboratories and diverse techniques were used to prepare libraries and sequence TCR repertoires, to increase sequencing depth and limit assay-specific biases. Each donor's leukapheresis produced roughly between roughly 0.9 and 9 billion PBMCs.

Worth noting for this clone: Its antigen remains unidentified. One base away there is no much larger clone; base qualities are not given.

Overall study outcomes, separate from this receptor: Sampling was restricted to blood, and TCR repertoires in tissue are likely to differ from TCR repertoires in blood. Estimated clonotype richness was generally larger for naive than for memory subsets. When several donors were compared, the shared fraction of clonotypes was about 5% for naive CD4, around 4% for naive CD8, more than 2% for memory CD4, and 0.4% for memory CD8. Because the study included only a small number of donors, the genetic and exposure-history diversity represented was limited. Based on pairwise subsampling, the degree of clonotype sharing among donors was expected to be affected by sequencing depth. Incomplete sequencing was indicated by rarefaction of sorted-subset datasets, despite the large sequencing depth. Clonotypes shared by all four sorted-subset donors showed higher generation probabilities than non-shared clonotypes.

Using the deep immunoSEQ assay, TCR CDR3 regions were amplified from genomic DNA by multiplex PCR. Genomic DNA extracted from each cell subset was distributed evenly over all wells of several immunoSEQ 96-well plates, and each plate served as one replicate. For sorted subsets, about 220 ng of genomic DNA, equivalent to around 29,000 T cell genomes, went into each replicate PCR. Purified libraries were quantified with a Qubit 3.0 fluorometer, sized on a Bioanalyzer 2100, and re-quantified with the KAPA Library Quantification kit. Every immunoSEQ 96-well plate was sequenced on a separate single-read 150-cycle Illumina NextSeq 550 flow cell. The study's processing was this. Because the immunoSEQ output held only junctional sequences and lacked quality scores, the filtering could not match the filtering applied to full-length reads. To assign V/J genes and CDR3, sequences were annotated using PyIR, a Python wrapper for IgBLAST v1.9, with IMGT germline references. Any read was removed if the V/J assignment was weak (E-value above 1e-6), the CDR3 was missing, or the read contained stop codons, out-of-frame junctions, or ambiguous translated residues. A V3J clonotype was defined by an identical inferred V gene, J gene, and CDR3 amino acid sequence. Percentage overlap between repertoires was computed as shared unique clonotypes divided by the size of the smaller repertoire. RTK rarefaction, the Chao1 estimator, and Recon v2.1 estimates of unobserved clonotypes were used to assess repertoire richness. Generation probabilities were computed with OLGA for all TCRbeta clonotypes obtained by the gDNA method from a few donors. In its TCRdb copy, this immuneACCESS table keeps in-frame sequences only and misses some clones. Where compared with another copy, unresolved V genes explain less than half of these, and the others have no known cause. The V and J calls and clone size come from that table; D and trimming were worked out from the DNA. This sample holds fewer than 3 million clones; around 92% were observed only once. The ten largest clones capture 0.3% to 0.4% of the sample.

Deletion took 3 bases off V and 3 bases off J, with a span of 4 bases between the germline ends. Including the terminal cysteine and phenylalanine, the CDR3 comprises 12 residues. CDR3 DNA is the only sequence kept; it has 36 bases, read in frame from the first base. The germline V gene specifies ENHRY as CDR1 and SYGVKD as CDR2. Healthy HIV-negative adults with no recently reported acute infections or vaccinations were included as donors. Every donor was a Caucasian adult living in Nashville, Tennessee, USA. CD4+ T cells were enriched through magnetic negative selection, after which naive cells were positively selected on CD45RA and the remaining negative fraction served as the memory subset. Blood was collected by leukapheresis, and PBMCs were isolated by Ficoll-Histopaque density gradient centrifugation and then cryopreserved in liquid nitrogen vapor phase. Purity and quantity of every magnetically sorted T cell population were checked by analytical flow cytometry. Genomic DNA was isolated from every sorted fraction and measured by UV absorbance on a Nanodrop 2000c.

Recombination connected TRBV10-3 to TRBJ2-3, with the D gene not confidently named. The sequenced sample was naive CD4+ T cells from PBMCs. Sample cell subset or site, as interpreted from the label and publication: CD45RA+ positively selected. The clonotype was recovered from a man younger than 30 in good health. Some clones in this sample may be carry-over from other donors' samples. The DNA reads as follows: TGTGCCATCAGTGACCAAACAGATACGCAGTATTTT. It is translated as CAISDQTDTQYF.